Each of the 10 T cell receptor beta chains below was sequenced from the same sample in a study of patients and donors after allogeneic stem cell transplantation. TCRdb re-called the RT-PCR reads through MiXCR, storing one row per CDR3 protein. The sample records 17,000 or so distinct CDR3 sequences, about 30% being singletons. Material: blood, either unsorted or a sorted T cell fraction (not recorded which). The receptors here all came from a human donor who was either an allogeneic HSCT recipient or a stem cell or donor lymphocyte infusion donor (not recorded which). It is not recorded whose cells these are; they may come from a transplant donor.

This chain joins TRBV6-6 and TRBJ1-5; D remains unclear. The CDR3 covers 12 residues. V lost 2 bases and J 5 bases, leaving 4 bases between the germline ends. Germline CDR1 reads MNHNY; CDR2 reads SVGAGI (reference sequence). CDR3 region: CASSYPDQPQHF. For the CDR3, the DNA is TGTGCCAGCAGTTACCCAGATCAGCCCCAGCATTTT.

This clonotype is labeled as medium-sized. This sequence joins TRBV27 and TRBJ1-2, with D unclear. The germline V gene has CDR1 MNHEY and CDR2 SMNVEV (reference sequence). The CDR3 extends over 14 amino acids. The ends were cut back, 1 base at V and 2 bases at J, with 8 bases in the middle. The CDR3 coding sequence is TGTGCCAGCAGTTTATACGGGCCGAACTATGGCTACACCTTC. This encodes CASSLYGPNYGYTF.

This clonotype is termed medium-sized. The chain employs TRBV12-3 or TRBV12-4 and TRBJ1-1; 12 bases are a match to TRBD1. Trimming cost V 3 bases and J 10 bases; bases outside gene matches: 6. The CDR3 covers 14 residues. The CDR3 DNA follows: TGTGCCAGCAGTTTTTCGGGACAGGGGGCTCGAGCTTTCTTT. As protein: CASSFSGQGARAFF.

This clonotype has only a few counts. The chain is built from TRBV7-2 and TRBJ2-1; perhaps D is TRBD1 or TRBD2 (5 bases each). The V end was cut by 3 bases, the J end by 5 bases, with 14 bases between. The germline CDR1 and CDR2 sequences are SGHTA and FQGNSA. The CDR3 consists of 15 residues. This chain's CDR3 is CASSFPGPIHNEQFF. The CDR3 DNA sequence: TGTGCCAGCAGCTTTCCGGGACCCATTCACAATGAGCAGTTCTTC. The full variable domain, rest sourced from reference TRBV7-2 and TRBJ2-1, is GAGVSQSPSNKVTEKGKDVELRCDPISGHTALYWYRQSLGQGLEFLIYFQGNSAPDKSGLPSDRFSAERTGGSVSTLTIQRTQQEDSAVYLCASSFPGPIHNEQFFGPGTRLTVL.

This clonotype was observed a single time. The V and J genes are TRBV3-1 and TRBJ1-4; the D gene is possibly TRBD1 (5 bases). V lost 2 bases and J lost 4, with 20 bases in between. The germline CDR1 and CDR2 sequences are LGHDT and YNNKEL (reference sequence). The CDR3 has 18 residues. CDR3 residues: CASSQFSRSGTFNEKLFF. For the CDR3, the DNA is TGTGCCAGCAGCCAATTTTCGAGGTCCGGGACCTTTAATGAAAAACTGTTTTTT.

This clonotype was detected only a few times. The chain joins TRBV5-1 to TRBJ1-1; D ambiguous. The length of the CDR3 is 13 residues. Between the trimmed V and J ends, which lost 2 bases and 1 base, there was a span of 6 bases. From germline, CDR1 is SGHRS and CDR2 YFSETQ. The DNA of the CDR3 is TGCGCCAGCAGCTTTAACACGAACACTGAAGCTTTCTTT. Amino acid sequence: CASSFNTNTEAFF.

The chain joins TRBV5-1 to TRBJ2-7; TRBD1 agrees at 7 bases. Germline V gene sequence: CDR1 SGHRS, CDR2 YFSETQ. The CDR3 totals 17 residues. J lost 1 base, V lost 1 base, and 11 bases had no gene match. CDR3 in DNA: TGCGCCAGCAGCTTGCTCCCCGGGACAGCTCATTCCTACGAGCAGTACTTC. Translation gives CASSLLPGTAHSYEQYF.

This chain uses TRBV7-2 with TRBJ1-4; no reliable D call. The CDR3 spans 13 residues. Per the germline V gene, CDR1 is SGHTA and CDR2 is FQGNSA. The V end lost 5 bases, the J end lost 7 bases, and 11 bases lay between the germline ends. The CDR3 reads CASSKGMAEKLFF. As DNA, the CDR3 is TGTGCCAGCAGCAAAGGGATGGCTGAAAAACTGTTTTTT.

The CDR3 bases are TGTGCCAGCAGTTCCTGGGGGAGAACAGCTGAAAAACTGTTTTTT. This codes for CASSSWGRTAEKLFF. This chain uses TRBV3-1 with TRBJ1-4; possible D gene TRBD1, 5 bases. CDR1 and CDR2 (germline): LGHDT, YNNKEL (reference sequence). This CDR3 contains 15 residues. V was shortened by 6 bases and J by 7 bases, with 18 bases between the two germline ends.

The chain is built from TRBV6-2 or TRBV6-3 and TRBJ2-1; D is uncertain. The CDR3 contains 12 residues. The V gene lost 6 bases and the J gene lost 8 bases, with 11 bases spanning the gap. Germline V lookup: CDR1 MNHEY, CDR2 SVGEGT. CDR3 in amino acids: CASSQKVHEQFF. The CDR3 nucleotides read TGTGCCAGCAGCCAAAAGGTCCATGAGCAGTTCTTC.